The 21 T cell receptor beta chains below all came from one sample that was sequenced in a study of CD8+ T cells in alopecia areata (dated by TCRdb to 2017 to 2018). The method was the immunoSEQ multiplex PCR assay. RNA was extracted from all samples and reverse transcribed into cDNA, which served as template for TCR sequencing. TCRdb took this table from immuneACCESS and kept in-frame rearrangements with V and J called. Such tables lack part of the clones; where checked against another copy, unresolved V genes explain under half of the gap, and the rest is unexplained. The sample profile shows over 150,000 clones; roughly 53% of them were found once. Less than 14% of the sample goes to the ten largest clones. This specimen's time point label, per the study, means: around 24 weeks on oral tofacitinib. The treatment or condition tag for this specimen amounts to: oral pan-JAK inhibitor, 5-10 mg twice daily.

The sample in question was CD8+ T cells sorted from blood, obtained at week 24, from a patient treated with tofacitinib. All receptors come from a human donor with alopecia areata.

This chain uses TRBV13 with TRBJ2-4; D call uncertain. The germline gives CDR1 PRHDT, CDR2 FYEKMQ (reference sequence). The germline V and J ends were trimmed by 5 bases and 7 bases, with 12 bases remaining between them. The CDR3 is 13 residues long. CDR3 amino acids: CASSLGLGNIQYF. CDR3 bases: TGTGCCAGCAGCCTGGGGTTGGGTAACATTCAGTACTTC.

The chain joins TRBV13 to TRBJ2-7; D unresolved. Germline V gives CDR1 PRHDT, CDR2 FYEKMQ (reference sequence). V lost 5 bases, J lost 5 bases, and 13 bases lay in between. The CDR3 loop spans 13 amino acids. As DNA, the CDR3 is TGTGCCAGCAGCACCTTTCGGAAGCACGAGCAGTACTTC. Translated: CASSTFRKHEQYF.

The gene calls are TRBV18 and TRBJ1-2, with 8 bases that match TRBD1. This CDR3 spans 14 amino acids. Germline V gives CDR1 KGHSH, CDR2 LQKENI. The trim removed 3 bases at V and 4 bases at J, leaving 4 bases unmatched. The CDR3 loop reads CASSPRGQGYGYTF. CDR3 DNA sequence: TGTGCCAGCTCACCCAGGGGGCAAGGCTATGGCTACACCTTC.

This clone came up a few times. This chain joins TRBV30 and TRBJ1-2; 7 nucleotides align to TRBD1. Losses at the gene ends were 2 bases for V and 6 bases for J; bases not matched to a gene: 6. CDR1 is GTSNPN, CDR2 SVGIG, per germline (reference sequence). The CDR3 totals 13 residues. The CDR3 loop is CAWSRGGADGYTF. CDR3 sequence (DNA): TGTGCCTGGAGTAGAGGGGGCGCCGATGGCTACACCTTC.

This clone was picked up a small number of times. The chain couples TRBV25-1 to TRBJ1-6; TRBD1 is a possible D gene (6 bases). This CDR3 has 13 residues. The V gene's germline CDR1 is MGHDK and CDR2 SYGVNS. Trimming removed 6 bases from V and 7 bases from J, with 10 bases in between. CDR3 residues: CASSRQGNSPLHF. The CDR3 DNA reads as TGTGCCAGCAGCCGTCAGGGGAATTCACCCCTCCACTTT.

CDR3 residues: CASSKWDRGTDTQYF. The CDR3 DNA reads TGTGCCAGCAGCAAATGGGACAGGGGCACAGATACGCAGTATTTT. The chain has TRBV7-2 and TRBJ2-3; 9 bases align to TRBD1. The CDR3 spans 15 residues. Germline-derived CDR1 and CDR2 are SGHTA and FQGNSA. Trimming at V came to 5 bases and at J to 1 base, leaving 4 bases not matched to a gene.

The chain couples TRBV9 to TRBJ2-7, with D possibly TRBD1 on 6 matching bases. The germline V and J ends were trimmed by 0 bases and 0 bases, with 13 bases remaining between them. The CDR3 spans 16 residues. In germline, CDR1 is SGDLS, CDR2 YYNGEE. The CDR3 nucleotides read TGTGCCAGCAGCGTAGGGGGGACACCCAGCTCCTACGAGCAGTACTTC. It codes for CASSVGGTPSSYEQYF.

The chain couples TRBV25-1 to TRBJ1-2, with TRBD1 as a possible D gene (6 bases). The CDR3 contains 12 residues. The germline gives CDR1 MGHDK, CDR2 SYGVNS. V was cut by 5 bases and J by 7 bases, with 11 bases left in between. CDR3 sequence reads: CASSFDRSGYTF. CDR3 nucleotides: TGTGCCAGCAGTTTTGACAGGAGTGGCTACACCTTC.

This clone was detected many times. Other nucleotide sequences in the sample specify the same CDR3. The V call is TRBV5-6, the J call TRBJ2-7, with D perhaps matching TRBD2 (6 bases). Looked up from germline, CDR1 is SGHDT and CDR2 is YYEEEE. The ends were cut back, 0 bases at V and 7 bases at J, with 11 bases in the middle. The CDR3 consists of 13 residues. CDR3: CASSLARGREQYF. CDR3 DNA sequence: TGTGCCAGCAGCTTGGCCCGGGGGAGGGAGCAGTACTTC.

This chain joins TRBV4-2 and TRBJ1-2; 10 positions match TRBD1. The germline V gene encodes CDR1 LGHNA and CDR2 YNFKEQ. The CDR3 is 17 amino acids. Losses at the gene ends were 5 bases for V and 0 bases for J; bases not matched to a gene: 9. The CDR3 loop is CASSATPGTGANYGYTF. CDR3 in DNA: TGTGCCAGCAGCGCCACTCCCGGGACAGGGGCTAACTATGGCTACACCTTC.

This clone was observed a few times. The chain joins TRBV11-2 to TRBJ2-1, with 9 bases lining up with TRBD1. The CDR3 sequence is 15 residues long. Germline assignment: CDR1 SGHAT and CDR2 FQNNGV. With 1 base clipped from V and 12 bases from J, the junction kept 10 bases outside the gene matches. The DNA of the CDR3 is TGTGCCAGCAGCTTAGGGAGGGGACAGGGTGCGGGGCAGTTCTTC. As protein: CASSLGRGQGAGQFF. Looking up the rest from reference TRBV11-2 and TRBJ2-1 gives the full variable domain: EAGVAQSPRYKIIEKRQSVAFWCNPISGHATLYWYQQILGQGPKLLIQFQNNGVVDDSQLPKDRFSAERLKGVDSTLKIQPAKLEDSAVYLCASSLGRGQGAGQFFGPGTRLTVL.

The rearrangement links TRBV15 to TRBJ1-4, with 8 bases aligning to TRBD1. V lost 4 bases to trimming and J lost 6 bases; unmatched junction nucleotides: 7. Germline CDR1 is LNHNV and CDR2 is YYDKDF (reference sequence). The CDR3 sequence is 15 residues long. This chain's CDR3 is CATSTDRALHEKLFF. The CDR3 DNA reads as TGTGCCACCAGCACGGACAGGGCGTTACATGAAAAACTGTTTTTT.

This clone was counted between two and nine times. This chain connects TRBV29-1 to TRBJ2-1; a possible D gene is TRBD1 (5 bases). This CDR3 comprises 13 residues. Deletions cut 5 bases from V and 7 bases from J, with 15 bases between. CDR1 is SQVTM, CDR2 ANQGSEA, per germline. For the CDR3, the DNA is TGCAGCGTTTCAACCCAAGGGGTGAATGAGCAGTTCTTC. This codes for CSVSTQGVNEQFF.

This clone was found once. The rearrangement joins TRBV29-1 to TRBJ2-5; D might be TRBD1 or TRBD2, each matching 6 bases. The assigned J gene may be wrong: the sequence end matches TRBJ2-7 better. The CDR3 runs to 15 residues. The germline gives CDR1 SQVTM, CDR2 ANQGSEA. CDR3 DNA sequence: TGCAGCGCTGCAGTCCCGGGACACCGGAGGGACGAGCAGTACTTC. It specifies CSAAVPGHRRDEQYF.

DNA for the CDR3: TGCGCCAGCAGCCAAGGGGGAGGTACGAGTTCCTACGAGCAGTACTTC. It encodes CASSQGGGTSSYEQYF. The chain joins TRBV4-1 to TRBJ2-7; TRBD2 is a possible D gene (6 bases). CDR1 is MGHRA, CDR2 YSYEKL, per germline. CDR3 length: 16 residues. Trimming removed 1 base at V and 1 base at J, with 14 bases between.

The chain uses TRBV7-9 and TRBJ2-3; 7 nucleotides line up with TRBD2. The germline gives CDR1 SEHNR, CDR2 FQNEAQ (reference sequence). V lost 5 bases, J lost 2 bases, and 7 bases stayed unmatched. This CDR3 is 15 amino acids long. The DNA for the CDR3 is TGTGCCAGCAGCCTCAGCGGGGACGTCACAGATACGCAGTATTTT. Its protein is CASSLSGDVTDTQYF. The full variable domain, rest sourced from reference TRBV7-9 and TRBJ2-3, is DTGVSQNPRHKITKRGQNVTFRCDPISEHNRLYWYRQTLGQGPEFLTYFQNEAQLEKSRLLSDRFSAERPKGSFSTLEIQRTEQGDSAMYLCASSLSGDVTDTQYFGPGTRLTVL.

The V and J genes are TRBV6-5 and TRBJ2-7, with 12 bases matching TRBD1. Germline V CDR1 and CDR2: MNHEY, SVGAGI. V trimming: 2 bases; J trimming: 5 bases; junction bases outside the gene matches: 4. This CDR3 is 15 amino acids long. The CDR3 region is CASSYGTGGKNEQYF. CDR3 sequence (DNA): TGTGCCAGCAGTTACGGGACAGGGGGCAAAAACGAGCAGTACTTC.

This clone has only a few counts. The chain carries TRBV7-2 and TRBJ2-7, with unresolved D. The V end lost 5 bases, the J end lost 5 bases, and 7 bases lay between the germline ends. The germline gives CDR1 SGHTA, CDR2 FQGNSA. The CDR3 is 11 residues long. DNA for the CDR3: TGTGCCAGCAGCACAACCCACGAGCAGTACTTC. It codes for CASSTTHEQYF.

The CDR3 spells CASRLAGGSNEQFF. CDR3 bases: TGTGCCAGCAGACTAGCGGGGGGTAGCAATGAGCAGTTCTTC. The genes are TRBV6-5 and TRBJ2-1; 12 bases fit TRBD2. This CDR3 spans 14 amino acids. Per germline, CDR1 MNHEY and CDR2 SVGAGI. V shed 6 bases, J shed 6 bases, and the junction held 3 bases outside the gene matches.

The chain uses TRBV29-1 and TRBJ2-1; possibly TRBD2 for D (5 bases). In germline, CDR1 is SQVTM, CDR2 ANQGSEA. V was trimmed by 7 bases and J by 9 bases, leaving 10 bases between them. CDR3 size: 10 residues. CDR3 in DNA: TGCAGCGCCGGGGATAGTGAGCAGTTCTTC. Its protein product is CSAGDSEQFF.

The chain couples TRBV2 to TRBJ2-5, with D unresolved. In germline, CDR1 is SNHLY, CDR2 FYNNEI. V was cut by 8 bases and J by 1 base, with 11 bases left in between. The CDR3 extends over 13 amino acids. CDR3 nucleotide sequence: TGTGCCAGCGGTATCCGTGCCCAAGAGACCCAGTACTTC. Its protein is CASGIRAQETQYF. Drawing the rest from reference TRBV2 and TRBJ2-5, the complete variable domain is EPEVTQTPSHQVTQMGQEVILRCVPISNHLYFYWYRQILGQKVEFLVSFYNNEISEKSEIFDDQFSVERPDGSNFTLKIRSTKLEDSAMYFCASGIRAQETQYFGPGTRLLVL.